The 28 T cell receptor beta chains in this list originate from one sample, sequenced in a study of cytomegalovirus exposure and HLA in healthy donors. This PCR relied on a set of 60 Vbeta primers and 13 Jbeta primers. Profiling relied on immunoSEQ multiplex PCR, and the TCRdb table lists in-frame clones only, not all of them. The table has 100,000 to 150,000 clones, about 71% seen once; the top ten hold 2.6%. Sequencing used PBMCs. These receptors originate from a woman aged 55-75 years in good health and CMV-seropositive.

The chain is built from TRBV7-6 and TRBJ2-7; D is ambiguous. Germline V gene lookup returns CDR1 SGHVS and CDR2 FNYEAQ. V lost 5 bases and J 5 bases, leaving 10 bases between the germline ends. The CDR3 is 12 amino acids. This chain's CDR3 is CASSLSRDEQYF. The CDR3 DNA reads TGTGCCAGCAGCCTCTCGCGCGACGAGCAGTACTTC.

This clone was seen only a few times. The chain joins TRBV10-3 to TRBJ1-2; D possibly corresponds to TRBD1 (6 bases). Germline CDR1 ENHRY, CDR2 SYGVKD. The CDR3 extends over 14 amino acids. Trimming took 1 base from V and 2 from J, leaving 8 bases between them. This CDR3 reads CAISEFTGNYGYTF. CDR3 nucleotides: TGTGCCATCAGTGAGTTCACAGGGAACTATGGCTACACCTTC.

The chain combines TRBV2 with TRBJ1-4, with TRBD1 as a possible D gene (6 bases). Trimming removed 3 bases at V and 10 bases at J, with 12 bases between. Per germline, CDR1 SNHLY and CDR2 FYNNEI. CDR3 length: 13 residues. The CDR3 is CASSEDRGGKLFF. DNA for the CDR3: TGTGCCAGCAGTGAGGACCGAGGGGGAAAACTGTTTTTT.

This sequence joins TRBV7-2 and TRBJ1-4; tentatively, D is TRBD1 (6 bases). This CDR3 spans 14 amino acids. Deletions cut 2 bases from V and 5 bases from J, with 9 bases between. CDR1 SGHTA and CDR2 FQGNSA come from the germline V gene. The CDR3 region has the DNA TGTGCCAGCAGCTTATGGCAGGGGAATGAAAAACTGTTTTTT. Translated: CASSLWQGNEKLFF. The full variable domain, completed using reference TRBV7-2 and TRBJ1-4, is GAGVSQSPSNKVTEKGKDVELRCDPISGHTALYWYRQSLGQGLEFLIYFQGNSAPDKSGLPSDRFSAERTGGSVSTLTIQRTQQEDSAVYLCASSLWQGNEKLFFGSGTQLSVL.

The V call is TRBV20-1, the J call TRBJ1-2, with a weak D call TRBD1 (6 bases). This CDR3 region has 11 residues. Germline V gene lookup returns CDR1 DFQATT and CDR2 SNEGSKA (reference sequence). CDR3 in DNA: TGCAGCGGCAGGGGTAACTATGGCTACACCTTC. This sequence encodes CSGRGNYGYTF.

The chain couples TRBV25-1 to TRBJ1-1; no clear D. The CDR3 runs to 11 residues. V lost 4 bases and J 4 bases, leaving 4 bases between the germline ends. Per germline, CDR1 MGHDK and CDR2 SYGVNS. The CDR3 DNA is TGTGCCAGCAGTGCGAGCACTGAAGCTTTCTTT. Its protein product is CASSASTEAFF.

This clone has just a few counts. The chain combines TRBV19 with TRBJ1-3, with D perhaps matching TRBD1 (6 bases). Trimming took 7 bases from V and 0 from J, leaving 13 bases between them. The CDR3 is 15 residues long. CDR1 and CDR2 (germline): LNHDA, SQIVND (reference sequence). CDR3 coding DNA: TGTGCCAGTATGGAACGACAGGCCTCTGGAAACACCATATATTTT. This codes for CASMERQASGNTIYF.

The genes are TRBV5-1 and TRBJ2-7; 11 bases align to TRBD2. V lost 0 bases and J lost 1; bases outside the gene matches: 3. CDR1 and CDR2 from the germline V gene are SGHRS and YFSETQ. The CDR3 sequence is 16 residues long. The CDR3 sequence is CASSLGLAGGSYEQYF. The CDR3 DNA reads as TGCGCCAGCAGCTTGGGGCTAGCGGGGGGTTCCTACGAGCAGTACTTC.

The genes are TRBV5-1 and TRBJ1-5, with 8 bases aligning to TRBD1. This CDR3 region has 15 residues. The ends lost 0 bases at V and 11 bases at J; junction bases unmatched: 10. The germline V gene encodes CDR1 SGHRS and CDR2 YFSETQ. The DNA of the CDR3 is TGCGCCAGCAGCTTGGCCGGGCAGGGGGCGGAAGCCCAGCATTTT. Encoded protein: CASSLAGQGAEAQHF.

This clone was seen a handful of times. V gene TRBV29-1 combines with J gene TRBJ1-1; tentative D call: TRBD1 (6 bases). CDR1 and CDR2 from the germline V gene are SQVTM and ANQGSEA. The CDR3 consists of 13 residues. V lost 7 bases to trimming and J lost 5 bases, with 17 bases between them. DNA for the CDR3: TGCAGCGGTACAGGGAGCCCGGGTACTGAAGCTTTCTTT. Protein product: CSGTGSPGTEAFF.

This clone was counted between two and nine times. DNA for the CDR3: TGTGCCAGCCGGGGACAGGGGGCCCGGTTTACCTTC. Protein product: CASRGQGARFTF. This sequence joins TRBV6-4 and TRBJ1-2; 12 bases are shared with TRBD1. The CDR3 contains 12 residues. Germline lookup yields CDR1 MRHNA and CDR2 SNTAGT. V trimming: 8 bases; J trimming: 14 bases; junction bases outside the gene matches: 9.

V usage is TRBV7-2 and J usage is TRBJ1-2; D is unclear. Germline V lookup: CDR1 SGHTA, CDR2 FQGNSA. Trimming took off 6 bases at V and 4 bases at J, with 15 bases between the two ends. The length of the CDR3 is 14 residues. The CDR3 sequence: CASREGTVGYGYTF. The DNA of the CDR3 is TGTGCCAGCAGAGAGGGCACGGTTGGCTATGGCTACACCTTC.

This clone was seen just once. The V call is TRBV5-5, the J call TRBJ2-6; 8 nucleotides line up with TRBD1. CDR3 size: 16 residues. The germline CDR1 and CDR2 sequences are SGHKS and YYEKEE (reference sequence). The V segment lost 0 bases and the J segment 1 base; nucleotides outside the gene matches: 0. The CDR3 nucleotides are TGTGCCAGCAGCTTGGGACAGGGGTCTGGGGCCAACGTCCTGACTTTC. Translating it yields CASSLGQGSGANVLTF. Complete variable domain (other parts from reference TRBV5-5 and TRBJ2-6): DAGVTQSPTHLIKTRGQQVTLRCSPISGHKSVSWYQQVLGQGPQFIFQYYEKEERGRGNFPDRFSARQFPNYSSELNVNALLLGDSALYLCASSLGQGSGANVLTFGAGSRLTVL.

Points on this clone: Within the sample, other DNA sequences also encode this same CDR3. The V call is TRBV9, the J call TRBJ1-2; 8 bases are shared with TRBD1. The germline gives CDR1 SGDLS, CDR2 YYNGEE. Trimming took 2 bases from V and 4 from J; bases not matched to a gene: 1. The CDR3 runs to 13 residues. CDR3 residues: CASSVTGVYGYTF. CDR3 in DNA: TGTGCCAGCAGCGTGACAGGGGTCTATGGCTACACCTTC.

This chain joins TRBV21-1 and TRBJ1-6; the table's D call TRBD1 went unverified against the DNA. TRBV21-1 is shown as a pseudogene. The CDR3 totals 17 residues. CDR3 in DNA: TGTGCCAGCAGCAAAGCCTATTGGAAGGGGTATAATTCACCCCTCCACTTT. Residues: CASSKAYWKGYNSPLHF.

The chain employs TRBV6-5 and TRBJ1-6; TRBD1 might be the D (6 bases). The germline V gene encodes CDR1 MNHEY and CDR2 SVGAGI. V dropped 6 bases and J dropped 6 bases, with 12 bases sitting between them. CDR3 length: 14 amino acids. CDR3 bases: TGTGCCAGCAGCCTCCGGGACATTAATTCACCCCTCCACTTT. It specifies CASSLRDINSPLHF.

This chain uses TRBV10-1 with TRBJ1-4; 8 bases line up with TRBD1. Germline-derived CDR1 and CDR2 are WNHNN and SYGVQD (reference sequence). Losses at the gene ends were 3 bases for V and 7 bases for J; bases not matched to a gene: 4. The CDR3 has 14 amino acids. The CDR3 region has the DNA TGCGCCAGCAGTGAAGGCAGGGGGCCTGAAAAACTGTTTTTT. Amino acids: CASSEGRGPEKLFF.

The V call is TRBV18, the J call TRBJ1-1; 9 positions agree with TRBD1. This CDR3 region has 16 residues. CDR1 is KGHSH and CDR2 is LQKENI in the germline V gene. V dropped 2 bases and J dropped 0; count of bases not matched to a gene: 4. CDR3 amino acids: CASSPVGQGMNTEAFF. CDR3 sequence (DNA): TGTGCCAGCTCACCAGTAGGACAGGGGATGAACACTGAAGCTTTCTTT.

Points on this clone: One junction end disagrees with the germline gene, perhaps due to a read error. The chain is built from TRBV10-2 and TRBJ1-5; 7 positions match TRBD1. Germline CDR1 WSHSY, CDR2 SAAADI. The CDR3 consists of 14 residues. CDR3: CVSRRGQYNQPQHF. CDR3 bases: TGCGTCAGCCGCAGGGGACAGTACAATCAGCCCCAGCATTTT.

A few counts support this clone. The chain has TRBV19 and TRBJ1-5, with 8 bases fitting TRBD1. J lost 2 bases, V lost 7 bases, and 4 bases had no gene match. Germline values: CDR1 LNHDA, CDR2 SQIVND (reference sequence). This CDR3 comprises 14 residues. In DNA form, the CDR3 reads TGTGCCAGTAACCCGACAGGGGGCAATCAGCCCCAGCATTTT. It is translated as CASNPTGGNQPQHF.

This chain uses TRBV9 with TRBJ1-5, with D possibly being TRBD1 (5 bases). Between the trimmed V and J ends, which lost 3 bases and 2 bases, there was a span of 12 bases. Germline CDR1 and CDR2: SGDLS and YYNGEE. The CDR3 extends over 15 amino acids. The CDR3 bases are TGTGCCAGCAGCGCCCAGGGTGGGGGCAATCAGCCCCAGCATTTT. Translating it yields CASSAQGGGNQPQHF.

The chain links TRBV5-1 to TRBJ1-4; perhaps TRBD1 as D (6 bases). Between the trimmed V and J ends, which lost 2 bases and 1 base, there was a span of 9 bases. Germline lookup yields CDR1 SGHRS and CDR2 YFSETQ. The CDR3 sequence is 15 residues long. CDR3 amino acids: CASSFQQGTNEKLFF. The CDR3 bases are TGCGCCAGCAGCTTCCAACAGGGAACTAATGAAAAACTGTTTTTT.

The J gene is TRBJ2-3, the V gene TRBV19; tentatively, D is TRBD2 (6 bases). The CDR3 is 14 amino acids. From germline, CDR1 is LNHDA and CDR2 SQIVND (reference sequence). Trimming shortened V by 5 bases and J by 5 bases, and 14 bases separated the two germline ends. The CDR3 nucleotides are TGTGCCAGTAGTCTAGGCGGGACTTTAGATACGCAGTATTTT. Amino acid sequence: CASSLGGTLDTQYF. The full variable domain, rest sourced from reference TRBV19 and TRBJ2-3, is DGGITQSPKYLFRKEGQNVTLSCEQNLNHDAMYWYRQDPGQGLRLIYYSQIVNDFQKGDIAEGYSVSREKKESFPLTVTSAQKNPTAFYLCASSLGGTLDTQYFGPGTRLTVL.

This clone was observed once. The chain employs TRBV27 and TRBJ2-7; possibly TRBD1 for D (6 bases). Per germline, CDR1 MNHEY and CDR2 SMNVEV (reference sequence). Trimming removed 3 bases at V and 2 bases at J, with 8 bases between. The CDR3 loop spans 13 amino acids. CDR3 coding DNA: TGTGCCAGCAGTTTGGCAGGGGCCTACGAGCAGTACTTC. Protein sequence: CASSLAGAYEQYF.

The chain carries TRBV6-1 and TRBJ2-6; a possible D gene is TRBD1 (6 bases). The CDR3 is made up of 15 amino acids. With 7 bases removed from V and 0 bases from J, the gap between germline ends came to 10 bases. Germline lookup yields CDR1 MNHNS and CDR2 SASEGT. The CDR3: CASKTGSSGANVLTF. CDR3 in DNA: TGTGCCAGCAAAACAGGGAGCTCTGGGGCCAACGTCCTGACTTTC.

The V and J genes are TRBV5-5 and TRBJ1-1; perhaps TRBD1 as D (5 bases). Trimming pared 2 bases from V and 3 bases from J, leaving 14 bases between. Germline CDR1 and CDR2: SGHKS and YYEKEE (reference sequence). The CDR3 sequence is 15 residues long. CDR3 DNA: TGTGCCAGCAGCTTAAGGCCATCAGGGTACACTGAAGCTTTCTTT. It translates to CASSLRPSGYTEAFF.

In this sample, this clone turned up a few times. V gene TRBV6-6 combines with J gene TRBJ1-1; TRBD1 might be the D (5 bases). The V end lost 6 bases, the J end lost 6 bases, and 17 bases lay between the germline ends. Germline assignment: CDR1 MNHNY and CDR2 SVGAGI (reference sequence). The CDR3 covers 14 residues. CDR3 in amino acids: CASRRRGVGAEAFF. For the CDR3, the DNA is TGTGCCAGCAGACGCCGGGGGGTAGGAGCTGAAGCTTTCTTT.

CDR3: CASSPAGGWGETQYF. CDR3 coding DNA: TGTGCCAGCAGTCCAGCAGGGGGTTGGGGAGAGACCCAGTACTTC. The chain has TRBV25-1 and TRBJ2-5; the match to TRBD1 covers 7 bases. CDR3 length equals 15 residues. The J segment lost 4 bases and the V segment lost 5 bases, leaving 10 bases of the junction unmatched. Germline CDR1 is MGHDK and CDR2 is SYGVNS.